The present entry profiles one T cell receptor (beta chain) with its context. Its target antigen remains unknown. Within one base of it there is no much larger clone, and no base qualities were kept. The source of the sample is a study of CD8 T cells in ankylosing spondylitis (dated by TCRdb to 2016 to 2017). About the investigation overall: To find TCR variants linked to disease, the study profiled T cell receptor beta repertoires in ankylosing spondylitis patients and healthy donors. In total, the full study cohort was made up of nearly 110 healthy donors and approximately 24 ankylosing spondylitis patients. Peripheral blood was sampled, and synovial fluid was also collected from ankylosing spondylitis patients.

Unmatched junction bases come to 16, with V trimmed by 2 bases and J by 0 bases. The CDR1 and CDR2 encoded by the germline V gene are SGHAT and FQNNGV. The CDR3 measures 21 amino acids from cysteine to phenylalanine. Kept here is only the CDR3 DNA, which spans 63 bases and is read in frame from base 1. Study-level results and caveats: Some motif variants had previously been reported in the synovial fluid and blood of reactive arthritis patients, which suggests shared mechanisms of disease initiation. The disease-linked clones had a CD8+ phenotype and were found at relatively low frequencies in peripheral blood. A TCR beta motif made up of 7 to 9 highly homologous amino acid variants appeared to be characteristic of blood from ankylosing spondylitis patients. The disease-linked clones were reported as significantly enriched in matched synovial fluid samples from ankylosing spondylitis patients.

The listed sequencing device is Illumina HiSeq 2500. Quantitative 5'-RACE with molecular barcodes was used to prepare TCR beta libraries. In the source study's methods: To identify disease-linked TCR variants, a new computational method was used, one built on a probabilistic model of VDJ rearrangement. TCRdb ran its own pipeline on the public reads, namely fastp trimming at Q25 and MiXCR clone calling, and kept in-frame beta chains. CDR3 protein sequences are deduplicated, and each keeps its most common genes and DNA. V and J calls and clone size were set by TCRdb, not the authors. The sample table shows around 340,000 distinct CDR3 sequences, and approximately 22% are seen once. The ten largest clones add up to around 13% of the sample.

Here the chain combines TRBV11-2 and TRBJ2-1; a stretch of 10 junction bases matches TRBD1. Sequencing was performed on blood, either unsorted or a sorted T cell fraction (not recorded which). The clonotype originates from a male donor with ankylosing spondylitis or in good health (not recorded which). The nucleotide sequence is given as TGTGCCAGCAGCTTACGGGACAGGGGCCTCTTCGGGAGAAACTCCTACAATGAGCAGTTCTTC. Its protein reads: CASSLRDRGLFGRNSYNEQFF. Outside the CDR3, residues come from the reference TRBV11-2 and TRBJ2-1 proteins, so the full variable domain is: EAGVAQSPRYKIIEKRQSVAFWCNPISGHATLYWYQQILGQGPKLLIQFQNNGVVDDSQLPKDRFSAERLKGVDSTLKIQPAKLEDSAVYLCASSLRDRGLFGRNSYNEQFFGPGTRLTVL.